This paragraph covers one TCR beta chain sequence. These data originate in a study of blood T cell repertoires in COVID-19. The overall study: Spain, Italy and the United States supplied samples that represented acute and convalescent COVID-19. Sample material is recorded as cDNA or gDNA derived from T cells, B-cell-depleted T cells, or PBMCs.

CDR1 and CDR2 (germline): KGHSH, LQKENI. CDR3 length: 12 residues. V lost 3 bases and J 5 bases, leaving 7 bases between the germline ends. Original analysis: Reference gene primer amplification gave nucleated cell count estimates. The protocol was immunoSEQ multiplex PCR, while the TCRdb copy is restricted to in-frame clones and leaves out a portion. V, J and clone size derive from that table, while D and trimming were established from the DNA sequence. The sample carries hundreds of thousands of clones, about 80% recorded once. The receptor was isolated from an elderly woman with acute or convalescent COVID-19. Sequencing was performed on peripheral blood. This rearrangement joins TRBV18 to TRBJ2-5; a possible D gene is TRBD1 (5 bases). For the CDR3, the DNA is TGTGCCAGCTCACCTAAGGGGGAGACCCAGTACTTC. This encodes CASSPKGETQYF. Complete variable domain (other parts from reference TRBV18 and TRBJ2-5): NAGVMQNPRHLVRRRGQEARLRCSPMKGHSHVYWYRQLPEEGLKFMVYLQKENIIDESGMPKERFSAEFPKEGPSILRIQQVVRGDSAAYFCASSPKGETQYFGPGTRLLVL.